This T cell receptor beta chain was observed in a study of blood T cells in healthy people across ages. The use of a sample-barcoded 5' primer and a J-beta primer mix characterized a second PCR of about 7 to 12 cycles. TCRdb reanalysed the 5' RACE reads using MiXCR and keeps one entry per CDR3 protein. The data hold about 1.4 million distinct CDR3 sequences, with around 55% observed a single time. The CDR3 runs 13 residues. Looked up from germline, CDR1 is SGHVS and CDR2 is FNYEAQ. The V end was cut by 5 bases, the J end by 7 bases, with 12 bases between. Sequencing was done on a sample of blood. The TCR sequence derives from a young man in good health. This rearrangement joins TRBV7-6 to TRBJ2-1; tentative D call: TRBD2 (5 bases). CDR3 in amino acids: CASSNRPGNEQFF. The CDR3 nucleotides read TGTGCCAGCAGCAATCGGCCGGGGAATGAGCAGTTCTTC. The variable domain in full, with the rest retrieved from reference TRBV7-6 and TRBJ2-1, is GAGVSQSPRYKVTKRGQDVALRCDPISGHVSLYWYRQALGQGPEFLTYFNYEAQQDKSGLPNDRFSAERPEGSISTLTIQRTEQRDSAMYRCASSNRPGNEQFFGPGTRLTVL.